This paragraph covers one T cell receptor (beta chain) sequence. Its antigen remains unidentified. This sample was taken from a study of T cell responses to AZD1222 COVID-19 vaccine. TCRdb's copy holds only in-frame clones and misses some; the assay was immunoSEQ multiplex PCR. Found here are about 110,000 clones, 70% to 90% of them singletons; the top ten hold roughly a sixth. General study points: Increases in Spike-specific TCR breadth and depth were seen after two AZD1222 doses.

The CDR3 has 17 amino acids. Germline values: CDR1 KGHDR, CDR2 SFDVKD. J lost 4 bases, V lost 0 bases, and 8 bases had no gene match. V is TRBV24-1 and J is TRBJ2-3; TRBD1 matches at 8 bases. This material consisted of peripheral blood, taken on day 0 of AZD1222 vaccination. This clonotype was obtained from an adult in good health. DNA for the CDR3: TGTGCCACCAGTGATTTGGGAGTCGGACAGGGCCCAGATACGCAGTATTTT. Protein product: CATSDLGVGQGPDTQYF.